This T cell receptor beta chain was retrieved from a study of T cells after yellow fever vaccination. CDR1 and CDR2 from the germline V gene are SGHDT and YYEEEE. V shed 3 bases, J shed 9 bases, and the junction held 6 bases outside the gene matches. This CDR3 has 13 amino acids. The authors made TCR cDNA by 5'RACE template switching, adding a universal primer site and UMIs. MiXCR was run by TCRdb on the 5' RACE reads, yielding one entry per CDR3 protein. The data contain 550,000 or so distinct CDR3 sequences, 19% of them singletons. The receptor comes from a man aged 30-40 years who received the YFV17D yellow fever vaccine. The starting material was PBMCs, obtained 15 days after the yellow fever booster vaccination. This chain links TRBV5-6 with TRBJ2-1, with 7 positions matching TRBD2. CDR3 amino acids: CASSYRLAAEQFF. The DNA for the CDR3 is TGTGCCAGCAGCTATCGACTAGCTGCTGAGCAGTTCTTC.